The rows below give T cell receptor beta chains drawn from one sample of a study of regulatory T cells in long-lasting Graves disease. TCRdb re-derived calls from the multiplex PCR reads in MiXCR, one entry per CDR3 protein. The sample holds roughly 520,000 distinct CDR3 sequences; about 12% are singletons and the top ten take roughly 9.3%. This sample also belongs to another study, concerning T cells in Graves' hyperthyroidism and ophthalmopathy.

Here the sequenced sample was peripheral blood mononuclear cells (PBMCs), taken at new diagnosis, from a patient treated with antithyroid drugs. These receptors were taken from a woman aged 25 to 45 with Graves disease. CDR3s include the opening cysteine and the closing phenylalanine or tryptophan. Fields, in order: J gene, clone size, V gene, D gene, CDR3 protein, CDR3 DNA. The D gene is left open where the match is weak. Part of the rows lack a size; the others show once, few, many or a class for expanded clones.

j_call: TRBJ2-1
clone_size: many
v_call: TRBV5-6
d_call: -
cdr3_aa: CASSPARGSGRRYNEQFF
cdr3_nt: TGTGCCAGCAGCCCAGCCAGGGGGAGCGGGAGAAGATACAATGAGCAGTTCTTC

j_call: TRBJ2-3
clone_size: many
v_call: TRBV30
d_call: TRBD2
cdr3_aa: CAWSVIIALAGPKTDTQYF
cdr3_nt: TGTGCCTGGAGTGTGATAATAGCTTTAGCGGGACCCAAGACAGATACGCAGTATTTT

j_call: TRBJ2-1
clone_size: -
v_call: TRBV27
d_call: TRBD2
cdr3_aa: CASSSYGRIAGGPLKDEQFF
cdr3_nt: TGTGCCAGCAGTTCATACGGAAGAATAGCGGGAGGGCCGCTTAAGGATGAGCAGTTCTTC

j_call: TRBJ1-2
clone_size: few
v_call: TRBV29-1
d_call: -
cdr3_aa: CSVAGTYYGYTF
cdr3_nt: TGCAGCGTGGCCGGGACATACTATGGCTACACCTTC

j_call: TRBJ2-1
clone_size: few
v_call: TRBV30
d_call: -
cdr3_aa: CAWSAPGYNEQFF
cdr3_nt: TGTGCCTGGAGTGCCCCAGGTTACAATGAGCAGTTCTTC

j_call: TRBJ2-4
clone_size: many
v_call: TRBV11-2
d_call: -
cdr3_aa: CASSFDLKNIQYF
cdr3_nt: TGTGCCAGCAGCTTTGACCTCAAAAACATTCAGTACTTC

j_call: TRBJ2-7
clone_size: few
v_call: TRBV5-1
d_call: TRBD2
cdr3_aa: CASSYGLALNYEQYF
cdr3_nt: TGCGCCAGCAGCTACGGACTAGCACTTAACTACGAGCAGTACTTC

j_call: TRBJ2-1
clone_size: few
v_call: TRBV7-6
d_call: TRBD1
cdr3_aa: CASSEGPGQQNHEQFF
cdr3_nt: TGTGCCAGCAGCGAAGGACCGGGACAGCAAAACCATGAGCAGTTCTTC

j_call: TRBJ1-5
clone_size: many
v_call: TRBV6-1
d_call: -
cdr3_aa: CASSKDSYSNQPQHF
cdr3_nt: TGTGCCAGCAGTAAGGACAGCTATAGCAATCAGCCCCAGCATTTT

j_call: TRBJ2-7
clone_size: few
v_call: TRBV5-1
d_call: -
cdr3_aa: CASSPQGRLYEQYF
cdr3_nt: TGCGCCAGCAGCCCCCAGGGACGCCTCTACGAGCAGTACTTC

j_call: TRBJ2-3
clone_size: many
v_call: TRBV28
d_call: -
cdr3_aa: CASSLPRDTQYF
cdr3_nt: TGTGCCAGCAGTTTACCCCGGGATACGCAGTATTTT

j_call: TRBJ1-5
clone_size: many
v_call: TRBV28
d_call: TRBD1
cdr3_aa: CASSSVPGQGFDQPQHF
cdr3_nt: TGTGCCAGCAGTTCAGTCCCGGGACAGGGGTTTGATCAGCCCCAGCATTTT